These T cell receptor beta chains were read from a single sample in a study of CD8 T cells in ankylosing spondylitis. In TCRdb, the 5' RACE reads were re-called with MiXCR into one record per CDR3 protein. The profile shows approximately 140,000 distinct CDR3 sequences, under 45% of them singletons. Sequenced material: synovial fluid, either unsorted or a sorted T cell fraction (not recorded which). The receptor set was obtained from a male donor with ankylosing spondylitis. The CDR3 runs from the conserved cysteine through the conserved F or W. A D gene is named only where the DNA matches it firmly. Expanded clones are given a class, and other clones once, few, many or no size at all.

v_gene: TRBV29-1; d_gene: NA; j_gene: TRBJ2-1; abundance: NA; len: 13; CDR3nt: TGCAGCGGATTTCCGGGGGCCGGGGGTGAGCAGTTCTTC; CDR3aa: CSGFPGAGGEQFF
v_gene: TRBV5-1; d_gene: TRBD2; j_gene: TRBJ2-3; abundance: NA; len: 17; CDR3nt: TGCGCCAGCAGCAAACCCAAGACTAGCCGCGTCACAGATACGCAGTATTTT; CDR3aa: CASSKPKTSRVTDTQYF
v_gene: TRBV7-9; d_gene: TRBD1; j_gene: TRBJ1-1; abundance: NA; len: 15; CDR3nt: TGTGCCAGCAGCTTATCCCCGACAGGGTACACTGAAGCTTTCTTT; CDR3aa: CASSLSPTGYTEAFF
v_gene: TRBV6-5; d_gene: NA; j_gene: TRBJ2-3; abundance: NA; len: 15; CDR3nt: TGTGCCAGCAGTTACTCGGGTTTGAGCACAGATACGCAGTATTTT; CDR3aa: CASSYSGLSTDTQYF
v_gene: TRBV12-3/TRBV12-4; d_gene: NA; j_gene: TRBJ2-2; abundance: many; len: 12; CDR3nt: TGTGCCAGCAGTTATGGGACCGGGGAGCTGTTTTTT; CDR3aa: CASSYGTGELFF
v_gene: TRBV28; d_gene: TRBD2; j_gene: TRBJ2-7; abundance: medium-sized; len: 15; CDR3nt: TGTGCCAGCAGGCTGGGACTAGCGGGAACCTACGAGCAGTACTTC; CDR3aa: CASRLGLAGTYEQYF
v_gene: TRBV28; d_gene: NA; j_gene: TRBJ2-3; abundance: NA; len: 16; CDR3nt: TGTGCCAGCAGTTTATGTGCGGGACTCATTACAGATACGCAGTATTTT; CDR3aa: CASSLCAGLITDTQYF
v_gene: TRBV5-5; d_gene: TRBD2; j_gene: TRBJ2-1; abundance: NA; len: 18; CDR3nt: TGTGCCAGCAGCTTGGCTAGCGGGAGGTGGAGCTCCTACAATGAGCAGTTCTTC; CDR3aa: CASSLASGRWSSYNEQFF
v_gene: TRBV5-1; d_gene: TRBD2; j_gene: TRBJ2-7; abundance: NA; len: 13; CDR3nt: TGCGCCAGCGGGGAGGGCCCTACCTACGAGCAGTACTTC; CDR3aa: CASGEGPTYEQYF
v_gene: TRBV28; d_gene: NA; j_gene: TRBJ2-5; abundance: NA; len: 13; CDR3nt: TGTGCCAGCAGTCTCTTTCGGGAAGGGACCCAGTACTTC; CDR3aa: CASSLFREGTQYF
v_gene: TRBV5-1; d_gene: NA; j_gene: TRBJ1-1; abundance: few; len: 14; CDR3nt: TGCGCCAGCAGCTTGGTTGGAAAGAACACTGAAGCTTTCTTT; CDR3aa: CASSLVGKNTEAFF
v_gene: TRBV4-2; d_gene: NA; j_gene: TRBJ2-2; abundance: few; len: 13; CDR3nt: TGTGCCAGCAGCCAGACGAACACCGGGGAGCTGTTTTTT; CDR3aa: CASSQTNTGELFF
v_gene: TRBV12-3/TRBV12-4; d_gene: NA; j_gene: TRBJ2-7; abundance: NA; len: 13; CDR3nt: TGTGCCAGCAGTCTACTTGGCCCCTACGAGCAGTACTTC; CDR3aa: CASSLLGPYEQYF
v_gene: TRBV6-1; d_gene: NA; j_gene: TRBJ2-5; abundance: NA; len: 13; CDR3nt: TGTGCCAGCACTGACAACCGTCGGGAGACCCAGTACTTC; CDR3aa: CASTDNRRETQYF
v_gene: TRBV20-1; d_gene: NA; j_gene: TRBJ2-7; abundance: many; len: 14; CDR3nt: TGCAGTGCTAGATTGGGCGGGGATTCCTACGAGCAGTACTTC; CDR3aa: CSARLGGDSYEQYF
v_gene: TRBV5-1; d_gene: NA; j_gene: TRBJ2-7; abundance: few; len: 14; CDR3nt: TGCGCCAGCAGCTTAGGACCGGGGGCCTACGAGCAGTACTTC; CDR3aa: CASSLGPGAYEQYF
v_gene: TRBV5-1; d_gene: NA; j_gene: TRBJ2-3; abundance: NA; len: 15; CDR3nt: TGCGCCAGCAGCTTGGCCGGCAGGGGCACAGATACGCAGTATTTT; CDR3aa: CASSLAGRGTDTQYF
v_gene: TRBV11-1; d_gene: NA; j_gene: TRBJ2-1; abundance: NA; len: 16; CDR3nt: TGTGCCAGCAGCTTCCCGGAGGCCCTCTTCTACAATGAGCAGTTCTTC; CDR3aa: CASSFPEALFYNEQFF
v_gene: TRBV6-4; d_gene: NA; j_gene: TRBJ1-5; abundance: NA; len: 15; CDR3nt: TGTGCCAGCAGTGACCGACCGGGGGCCAATCAGCCCCAGCATTTT; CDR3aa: CASSDRPGANQPQHF
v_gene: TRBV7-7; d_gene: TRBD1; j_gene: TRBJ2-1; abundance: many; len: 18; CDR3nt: TGTGCCAGCAGCTTAGTCCCCTCCGGGACAGGGAGTAACAATGAGCAGTTCTTC; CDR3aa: CASSLVPSGTGSNNEQFF
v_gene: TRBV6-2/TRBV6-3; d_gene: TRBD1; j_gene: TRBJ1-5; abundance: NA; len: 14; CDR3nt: TGTGCCAGCAGCCCAGGGGGCCCCAATCAGCCCCAGCATTTT; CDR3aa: CASSPGGPNQPQHF
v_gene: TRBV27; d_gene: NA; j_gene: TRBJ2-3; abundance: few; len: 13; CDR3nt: TGTGCCAGCAGCACCCTGAGCACAGATACGCAGTATTTT; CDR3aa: CASSTLSTDTQYF
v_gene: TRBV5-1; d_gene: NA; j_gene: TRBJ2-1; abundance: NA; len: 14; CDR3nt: TGCGCCAGCAGCTTGGTCTGGCAATACAATGAGCAGTTCTTC; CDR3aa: CASSLVWQYNEQFF
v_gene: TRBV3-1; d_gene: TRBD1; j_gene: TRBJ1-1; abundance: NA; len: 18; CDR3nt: TGTGCCAGCAGCCATTACCCCGATGCCGACAGGGATGGCACTGAAGCTTTCTTT; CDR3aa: CASSHYPDADRDGTEAFF
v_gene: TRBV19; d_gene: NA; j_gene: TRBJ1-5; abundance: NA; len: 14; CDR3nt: TGTGCCAGTAGTATTTGGCAGCCCTATCAGCCCCAGCATTTT; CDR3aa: CASSIWQPYQPQHF
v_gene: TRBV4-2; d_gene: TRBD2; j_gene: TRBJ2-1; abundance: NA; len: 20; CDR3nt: TGTGCCAGCAGCCAAGCCGCGGGACTAGCGGCCCTATACTCCTACAATGAGCAGTTCTTC; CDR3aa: CASSQAAGLAALYSYNEQFF
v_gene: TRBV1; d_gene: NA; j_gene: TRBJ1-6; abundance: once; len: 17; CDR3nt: TGCACCAGCAGCAACGGGACAGGGGGATCCTATAATTCACCCCTCCACTTT; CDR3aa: CTSSNGTGGSYNSPLHF
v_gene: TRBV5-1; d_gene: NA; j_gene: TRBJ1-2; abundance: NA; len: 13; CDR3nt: TGCGCCAGCAGCTTGGACAAGTACTATGGCTACACCTTC; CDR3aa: CASSLDKYYGYTF
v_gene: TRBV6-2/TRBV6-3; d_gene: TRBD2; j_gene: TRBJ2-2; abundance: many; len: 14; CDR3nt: TGTGCCAGCACCCAGCGGGAGACCACCGGGGAGCTGTTTTTT; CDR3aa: CASTQRETTGELFF
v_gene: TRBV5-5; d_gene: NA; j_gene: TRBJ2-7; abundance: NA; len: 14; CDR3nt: TGTGCCAGCAGTCACGGGACTTCAAACTACGAGCAGTACTTC; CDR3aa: CASSHGTSNYEQYF
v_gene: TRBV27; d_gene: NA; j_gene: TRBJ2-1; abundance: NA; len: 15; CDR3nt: TGTGCCAGCAGTTCCACGGATGGGTCCTACAATGAGCAGTTCTTC; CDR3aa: CASSSTDGSYNEQFF
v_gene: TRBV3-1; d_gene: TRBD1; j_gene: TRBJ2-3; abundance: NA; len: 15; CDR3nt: TGTGCCAGCAGCCCCACCGGGACAGGAGAAGGTACGCAGTATTTT; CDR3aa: CASSPTGTGEGTQYF
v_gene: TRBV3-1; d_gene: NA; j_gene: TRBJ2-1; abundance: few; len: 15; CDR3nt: TGTGCCAGCAGCCAAGGATCCGACAGATACAATGAGCAGTTCTTC; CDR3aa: CASSQGSDRYNEQFF
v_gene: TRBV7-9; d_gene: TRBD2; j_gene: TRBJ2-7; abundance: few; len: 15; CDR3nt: TGTGCCAGCAGCTTACAGCTGGCGGGAGCCTACGAGCAGTACTTC; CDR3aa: CASSLQLAGAYEQYF
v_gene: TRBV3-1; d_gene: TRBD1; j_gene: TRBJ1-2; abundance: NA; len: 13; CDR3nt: TGTGCCAGCAGCTTGGACAGGGATCCTGGCTACACCTTC; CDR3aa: CASSLDRDPGYTF
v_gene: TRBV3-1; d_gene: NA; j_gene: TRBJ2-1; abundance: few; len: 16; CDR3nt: TGTGCCAGCAGCCCCCTCGAACTAGGGGCTGGAAATGAGCAGTTCTTC; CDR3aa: CASSPLELGAGNEQFF
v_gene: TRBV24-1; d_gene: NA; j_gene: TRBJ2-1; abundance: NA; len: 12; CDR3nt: TGTGCCACCGGGAAAGTGTTTTACCTCAAGTTCTTC; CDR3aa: CATGKVFYLKFF
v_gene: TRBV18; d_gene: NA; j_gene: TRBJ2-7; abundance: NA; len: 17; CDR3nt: TGTGCCAGCTCACCATTTCCAGGGGCCTTTGGCTCCTACGAGCAGTACTTC; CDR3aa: CASSPFPGAFGSYEQYF
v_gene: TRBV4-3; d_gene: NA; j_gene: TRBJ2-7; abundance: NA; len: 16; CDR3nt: TGCGCCAGCAGCCAAGACCCCCTTGGTCTTCCCTACGAGCAGTACTTC; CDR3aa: CASSQDPLGLPYEQYF
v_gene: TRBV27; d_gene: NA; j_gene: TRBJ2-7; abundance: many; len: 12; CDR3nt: TGTGCCAGCAGTTCCTTGTCCCACGAGCAGTACTTC; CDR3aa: CASSSLSHEQYF
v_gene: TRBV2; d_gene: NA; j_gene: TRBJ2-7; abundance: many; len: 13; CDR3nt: TGTGCCAGCAGTGATTACAGCTCCTACGAGCAGTACTTC; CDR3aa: CASSDYSSYEQYF
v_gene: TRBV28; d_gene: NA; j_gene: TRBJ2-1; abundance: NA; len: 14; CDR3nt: TGTGCCAGCAGGGCGCCGGGACACGTGAATGAGCAGTTCTTC; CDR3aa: CASRAPGHVNEQFF
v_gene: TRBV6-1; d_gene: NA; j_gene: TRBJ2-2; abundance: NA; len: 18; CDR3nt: TGTGCCAGCAGTCTCTGGGTATACGGGCACTTGAACACCGGGGAGCTGTTTTTT; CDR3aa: CASSLWVYGHLNTGELFF
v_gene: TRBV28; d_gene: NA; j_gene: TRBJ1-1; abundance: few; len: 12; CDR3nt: TGTGCCAGCAGTATCCAGGGCACTGAAGCTTTCTTT; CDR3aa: CASSIQGTEAFF
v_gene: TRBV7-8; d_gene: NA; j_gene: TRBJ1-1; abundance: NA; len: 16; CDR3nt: TGTGCCAGCACCCCCAGCGGTATTAGAATGAACACTGAAGCTTTCTTT; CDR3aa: CASTPSGIRMNTEAFF
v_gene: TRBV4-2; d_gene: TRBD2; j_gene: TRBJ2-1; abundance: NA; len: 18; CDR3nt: TGTGCCAGCAGCCAAGTTCGACTAGCGGGCACAATGGGCAATGAGCAGTTCTTC; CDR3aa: CASSQVRLAGTMGNEQFF
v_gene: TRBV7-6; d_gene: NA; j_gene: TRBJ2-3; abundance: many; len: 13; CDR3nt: TGTGCCAGCAGCTTAAGTTTGGGGGATACGCAGTATTTT; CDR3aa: CASSLSLGDTQYF
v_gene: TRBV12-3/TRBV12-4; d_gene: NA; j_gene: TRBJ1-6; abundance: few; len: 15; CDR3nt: TGTGCCAGCAGTTTGGCCGTCCCGACGGATTCACCCCTCCACTTT; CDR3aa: CASSLAVPTDSPLHF
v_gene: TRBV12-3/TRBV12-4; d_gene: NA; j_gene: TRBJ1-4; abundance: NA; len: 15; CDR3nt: TGTGCCAGCAGCCCCGGGACTGCAACTAATGAAAAACTGTTTTTT; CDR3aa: CASSPGTATNEKLFF
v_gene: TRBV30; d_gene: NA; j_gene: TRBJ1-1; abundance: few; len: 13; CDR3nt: TGTGCCTGGAGTGTCTCAGGCGGCACTGAAGCTTTCTTT; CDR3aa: CAWSVSGGTEAFF
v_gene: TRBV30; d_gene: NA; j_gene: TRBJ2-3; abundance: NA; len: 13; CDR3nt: TGTGCCTTACGGGACTTACGCACAGATACGCAGTATTTT; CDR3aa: CALRDLRTDTQYF
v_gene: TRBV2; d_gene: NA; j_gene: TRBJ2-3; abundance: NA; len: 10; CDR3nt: TGTGCCACCCGGGCGGATACGCAGTATTTT; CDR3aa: CATRADTQYF
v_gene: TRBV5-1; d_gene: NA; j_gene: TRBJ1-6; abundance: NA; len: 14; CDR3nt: TGCGCCAGCAGCTTGAGGTGGTATAATTCACCCCTCCACTTT; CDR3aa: CASSLRWYNSPLHF